This T cell receptor beta chain was identified during a study of graft-versus-host responses after intestinal transplantation. Study context: Recipients underwent multivisceral, liver-intestinal, or isolated intestinal transplants. Induction with anti-thymocyte globulin, then tacrolimus and steroids for around three years, was given to all recipients.

The repertoire was sequenced with immunoSEQ multiplex PCR; TCRdb's copy has only in-frame clones and lacks some. The sample lists about 4,700 clones; less than 35% were seen once. This clone is medium-sized by share. The study's findings and limits: GvH clonotypes were identified within recipient marrow, with a subset emerging first in ileum or blood.

The researchers put some 200,000 CFSE-labeled responder cells into plates with some 200,000 irradiated, violet-dye-labeled stimulator cells. Proliferating CFSE-low CD3+CD4+ and CD3+CD8+ responders were sorted post-reaction. Source: alloreactive CD8+ T cells from a mixed lymphocyte reaction culture, taken before transplantation. Subset denoted: CFSE-low proliferating T cells sorted from roughly six-day pre-transplant mixed lymphocyte reaction (GvH or HvG direction). This sequence was found in a human patient who was an organ donor for intestinal transplantation.

The CDR3 loop reads CASSQGLAGWWQYV. DNA of the CDR3: TGTGCCAGCAGCCAAGGTCTAGCGGGATGGTGGCAGTACGTC. The V gene is TRBV14, the J gene TRBJ2-7; 9 bases map to TRBD2. V was pared by 1 base and J by 9 bases, with 7 bases of the junction left unmatched. This CDR3 is 14 amino acids long. Looked up from germline, CDR1 is SGHDN and CDR2 is FVKESK.